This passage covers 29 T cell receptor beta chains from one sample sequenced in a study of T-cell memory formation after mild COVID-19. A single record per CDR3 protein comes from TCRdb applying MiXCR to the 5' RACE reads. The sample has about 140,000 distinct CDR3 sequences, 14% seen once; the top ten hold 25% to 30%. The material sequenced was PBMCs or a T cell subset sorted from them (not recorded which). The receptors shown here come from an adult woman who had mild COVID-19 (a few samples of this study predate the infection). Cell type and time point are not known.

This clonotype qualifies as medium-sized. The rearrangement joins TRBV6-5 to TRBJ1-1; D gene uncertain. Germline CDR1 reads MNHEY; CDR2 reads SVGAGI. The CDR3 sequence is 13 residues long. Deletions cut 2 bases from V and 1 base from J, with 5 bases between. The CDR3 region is CASSYGRNTEAFF. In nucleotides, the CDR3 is TGTGCCAGCAGTTACGGTAGGAACACTGAAGCTTTCTTT.

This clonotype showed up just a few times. The CDR3 region has the DNA TGTGCCAGCAGCATCACCTACAGGGAGGGGGCATACGAGCAGTACTTC. Translating gives CASSITYREGAYEQYF. This chain joins TRBV7-9 and TRBJ2-7, with D possibly being TRBD1 or TRBD2 (7 bases each). V was shortened by 5 bases and J by 4 bases, with 21 bases between the two germline ends. The CDR3 has 16 amino acids. Germline CDR1 and CDR2: SEHNR and FQNEAQ (reference sequence).

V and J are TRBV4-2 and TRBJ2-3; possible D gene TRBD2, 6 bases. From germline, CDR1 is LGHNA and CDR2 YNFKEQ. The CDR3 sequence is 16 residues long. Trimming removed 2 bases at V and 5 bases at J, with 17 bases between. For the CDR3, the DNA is TGTGCCAGCAGCCAACTGGAGGCTAGCGTGGGAGATACGCAGTATTTT. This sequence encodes CASSQLEASVGDTQYF.

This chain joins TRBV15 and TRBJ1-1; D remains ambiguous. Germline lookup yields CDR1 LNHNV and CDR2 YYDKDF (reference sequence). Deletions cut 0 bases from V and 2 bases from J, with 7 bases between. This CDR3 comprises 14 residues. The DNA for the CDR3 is TGTGCCACCAGCAGAGATGGGGATAACACTGAAGCTTTCTTT. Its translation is CATSRDGDNTEAFF.

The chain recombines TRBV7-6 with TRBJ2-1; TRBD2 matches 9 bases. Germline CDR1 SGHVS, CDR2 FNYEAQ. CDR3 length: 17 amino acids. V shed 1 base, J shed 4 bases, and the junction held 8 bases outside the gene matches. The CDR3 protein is CASSLETSGGFYNEQFF. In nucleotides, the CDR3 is TGTGCCAGCAGCTTAGAGACTAGCGGAGGCTTTTACAATGAGCAGTTCTTC. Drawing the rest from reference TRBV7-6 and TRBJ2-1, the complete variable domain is GAGVSQSPRYKVTKRGQDVALRCDPISGHVSLYWYRQALGQGPEFLTYFNYEAQQDKSGLPNDRFSAERPEGSISTLTIQRTEQRDSAMYRCASSLETSGGFYNEQFFGPGTRLTVL.

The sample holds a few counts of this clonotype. The CDR3 coding sequence is TGCGCCAGCAGCTTGGGACAGGGCTACAATGAGCAGTTCTTC. Translating gives CASSLGQGYNEQFF. This chain connects TRBV5-1 to TRBJ2-1; 7 nucleotides line up with TRBD1. The length of the CDR3 is 14 residues. CDR1 SGHRS and CDR2 YFSETQ come from the germline V gene. V was clipped by 0 bases and J by 3 bases; unmatched bases: 0.

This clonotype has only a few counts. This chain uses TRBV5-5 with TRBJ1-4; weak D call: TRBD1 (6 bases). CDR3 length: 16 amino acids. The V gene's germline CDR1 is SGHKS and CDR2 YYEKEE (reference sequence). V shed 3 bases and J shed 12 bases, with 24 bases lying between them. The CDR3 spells CASSSTSAGGAGELFF. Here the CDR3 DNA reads TGTGCCAGCAGCTCTACTAGCGCCGGGGGCGCGGGCGAACTGTTTTTT.

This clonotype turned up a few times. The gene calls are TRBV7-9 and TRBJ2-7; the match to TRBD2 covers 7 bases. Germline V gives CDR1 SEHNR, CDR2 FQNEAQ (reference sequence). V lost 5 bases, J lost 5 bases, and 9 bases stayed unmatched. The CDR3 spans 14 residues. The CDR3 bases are TGTGCCAGCAGCCATACAATGGGGGGGGACGAGCAGTACTTC. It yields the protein CASSHTMGGDEQYF.

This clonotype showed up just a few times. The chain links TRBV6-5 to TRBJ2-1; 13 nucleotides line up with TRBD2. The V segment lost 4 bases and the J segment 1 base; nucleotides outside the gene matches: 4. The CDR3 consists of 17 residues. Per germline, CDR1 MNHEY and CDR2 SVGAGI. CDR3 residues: CASSWGLAGNSYNEQFF. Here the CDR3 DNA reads TGTGCCAGCAGTTGGGGACTAGCGGGAAATTCCTACAATGAGCAGTTCTTC.

Here the CDR3 reads CSANPGLAGGRQSYNEQFF. Written as DNA, the CDR3 is TGCAGTGCAAACCCGGGACTAGCGGGAGGACGTCAATCCTACAATGAGCAGTTCTTC. This sequence joins TRBV20-1 and TRBJ2-1; 15 bases map to TRBD2. V trimming: 6 bases; J trimming: 1 base; junction bases outside the gene matches: 13. The germline gives CDR1 DFQATT, CDR2 SNEGSKA (reference sequence). The CDR3 has 19 amino acids.

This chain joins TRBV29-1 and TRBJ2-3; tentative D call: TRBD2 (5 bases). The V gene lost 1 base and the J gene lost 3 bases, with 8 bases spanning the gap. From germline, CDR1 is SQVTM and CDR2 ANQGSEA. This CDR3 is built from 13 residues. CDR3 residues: CSVEGGITDTQYF. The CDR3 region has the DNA TGCAGCGTTGAAGGAGGGATAACAGATACGCAGTATTTT.

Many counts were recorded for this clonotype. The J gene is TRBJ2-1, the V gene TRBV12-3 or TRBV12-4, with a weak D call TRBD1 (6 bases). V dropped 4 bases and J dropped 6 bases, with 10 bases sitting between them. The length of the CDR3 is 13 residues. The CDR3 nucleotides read TGTGCCAGCAGTTCCCAAGGGGGCAATGAGCAGTTCTTC. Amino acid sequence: CASSSQGGNEQFF.

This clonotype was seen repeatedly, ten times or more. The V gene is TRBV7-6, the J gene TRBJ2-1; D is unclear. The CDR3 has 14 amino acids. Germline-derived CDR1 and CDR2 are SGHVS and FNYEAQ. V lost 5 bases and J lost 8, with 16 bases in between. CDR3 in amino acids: CASSPQNGFDEQFF. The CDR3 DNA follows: TGTGCCAGCAGCCCCCAAAATGGATTTGATGAGCAGTTCTTC. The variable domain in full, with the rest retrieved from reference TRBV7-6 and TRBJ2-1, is GAGVSQSPRYKVTKRGQDVALRCDPISGHVSLYWYRQALGQGPEFLTYFNYEAQQDKSGLPNDRFSAERPEGSISTLTIQRTEQRDSAMYRCASSPQNGFDEQFFGPGTRLTVL.

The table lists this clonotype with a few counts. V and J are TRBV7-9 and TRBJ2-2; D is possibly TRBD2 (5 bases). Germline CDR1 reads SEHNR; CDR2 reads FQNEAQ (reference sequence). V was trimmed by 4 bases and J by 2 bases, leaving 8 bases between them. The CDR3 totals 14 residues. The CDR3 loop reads CASSWTGNTGELFF. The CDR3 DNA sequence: TGTGCCAGCAGCTGGACGGGAAACACCGGGGAGCTGTTTTTT.

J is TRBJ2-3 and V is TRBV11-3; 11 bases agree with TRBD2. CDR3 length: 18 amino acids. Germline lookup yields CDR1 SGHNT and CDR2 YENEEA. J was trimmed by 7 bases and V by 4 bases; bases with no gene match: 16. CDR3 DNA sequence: TGTGCCAGCAGCTCAAGGGAGGAACTAGCGGGAGAGAGAAATACGCAGTATTTT. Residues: CASSSREELAGERNTQYF.

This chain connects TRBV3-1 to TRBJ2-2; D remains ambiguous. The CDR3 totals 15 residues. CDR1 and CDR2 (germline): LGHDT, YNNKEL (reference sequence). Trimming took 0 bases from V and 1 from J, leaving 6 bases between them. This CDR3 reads CASSQDLGNTGELFF. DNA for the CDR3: TGTGCCAGCAGCCAAGATCTGGGGAACACCGGGGAGCTGTTTTTT.

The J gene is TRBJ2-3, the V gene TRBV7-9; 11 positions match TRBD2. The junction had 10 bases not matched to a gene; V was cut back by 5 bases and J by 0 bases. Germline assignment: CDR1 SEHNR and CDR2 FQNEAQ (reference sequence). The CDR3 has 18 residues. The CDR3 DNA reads TGTGCCAGCAGCACGCTAGCGGGGGGCCGAGCTAGCACAGATACGCAGTATTTT. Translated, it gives CASSTLAGGRASTDTQYF.

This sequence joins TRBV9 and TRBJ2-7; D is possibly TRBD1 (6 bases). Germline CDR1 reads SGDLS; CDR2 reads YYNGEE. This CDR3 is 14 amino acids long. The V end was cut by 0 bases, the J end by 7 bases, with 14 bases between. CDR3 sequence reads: CASSVDWTAEEQYF. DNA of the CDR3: TGTGCCAGCAGCGTAGATTGGACAGCGGAGGAGCAGTACTTC.

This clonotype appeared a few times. The CDR3 nucleotides are TGTGCCAGCAGCTTAGCTCCCAGCGGGGGGCCGGAGACCCAGTACTTC. Protein product: CASSLAPSGGPETQYF. V gene TRBV7-6 combines with J gene TRBJ2-5; TRBD2 matches at 9 bases. The CDR3 covers 16 residues. V was clipped by 0 bases and J by 5 bases; unmatched bases: 7. Germline CDR1 SGHVS, CDR2 FNYEAQ.

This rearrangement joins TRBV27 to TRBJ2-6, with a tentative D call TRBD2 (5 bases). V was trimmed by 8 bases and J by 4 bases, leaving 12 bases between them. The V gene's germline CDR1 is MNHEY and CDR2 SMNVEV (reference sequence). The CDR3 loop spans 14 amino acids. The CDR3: CASAADLGANVLTF. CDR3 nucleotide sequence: TGTGCCAGCGCAGCGGACTTGGGGGCCAACGTCCTGACTTTC.

The CDR3 sequence: CASSHSATGESYEQYF. The CDR3 DNA reads TGCGCCAGCAGCCACTCTGCGACAGGGGAGTCCTACGAGCAGTACTTC. V is TRBV4-3 and J is TRBJ2-7; 8 bases map to TRBD1. The CDR3 has 16 residues. CDR1 and CDR2 (germline): LGHNA, YSLEER. The V segment lost 3 bases and the J segment 1 base; nucleotides outside the gene matches: 8.

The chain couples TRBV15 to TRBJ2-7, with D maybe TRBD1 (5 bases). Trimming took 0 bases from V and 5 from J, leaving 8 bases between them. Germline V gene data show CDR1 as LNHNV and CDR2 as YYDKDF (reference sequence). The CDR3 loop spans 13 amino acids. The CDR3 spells CATSRDLGHEQYF. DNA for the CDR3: TGTGCCACCAGCAGAGATTTGGGGCACGAGCAGTACTTC.

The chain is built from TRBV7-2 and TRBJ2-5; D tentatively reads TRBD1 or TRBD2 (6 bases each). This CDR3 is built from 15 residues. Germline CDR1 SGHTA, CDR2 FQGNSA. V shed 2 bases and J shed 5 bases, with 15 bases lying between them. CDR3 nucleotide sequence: TGTGCCAGCAGCTTAAGAACAGGGACTGGGGAGACCCAGTACTTC. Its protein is CASSLRTGTGETQYF.

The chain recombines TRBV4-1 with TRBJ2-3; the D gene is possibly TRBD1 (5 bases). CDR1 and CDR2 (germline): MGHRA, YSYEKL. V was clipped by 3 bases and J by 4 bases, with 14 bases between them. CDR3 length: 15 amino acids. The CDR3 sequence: CASSQIQASPDTQYF. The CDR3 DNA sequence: TGCGCCAGCAGCCAGATACAGGCGTCTCCAGATACGCAGTATTTT.

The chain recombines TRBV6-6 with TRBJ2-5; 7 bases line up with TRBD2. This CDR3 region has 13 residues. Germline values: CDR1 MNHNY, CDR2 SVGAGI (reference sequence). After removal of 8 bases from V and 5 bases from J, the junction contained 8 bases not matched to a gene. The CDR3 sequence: CASSEMGGETQYF. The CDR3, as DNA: TGTGCCAGCTCTGAGATGGGGGGGGAGACCCAGTACTTC.

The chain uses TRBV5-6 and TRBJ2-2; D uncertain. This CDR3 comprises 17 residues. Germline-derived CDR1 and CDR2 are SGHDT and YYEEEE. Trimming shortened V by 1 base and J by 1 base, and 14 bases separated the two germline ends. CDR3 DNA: TGTGCCAGCAGCTTGCCACCTAGTGGTCTGAACACCGGGGAGCTGTTTTTT. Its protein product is CASSLPPSGLNTGELFF.

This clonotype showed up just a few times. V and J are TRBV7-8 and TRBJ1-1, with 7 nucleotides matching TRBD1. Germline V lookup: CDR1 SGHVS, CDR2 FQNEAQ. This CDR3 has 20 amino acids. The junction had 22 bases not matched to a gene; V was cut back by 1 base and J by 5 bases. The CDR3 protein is CASSLDSVDWSPGGRTEAFF. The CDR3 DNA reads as TGTGCCAGCAGCTTAGATTCTGTCGACTGGAGTCCAGGGGGAAGGACTGAAGCTTTCTTT. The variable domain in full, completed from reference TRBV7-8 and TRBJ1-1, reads GAGVSQSPRYKVAKRGQDVALRCDPISGHVSLFWYQQALGQGPEFLTYFQNEAQLDKSGLPSDRFFAERPEGSVSTLKIQRTQQEDSAVYLCASSLDSVDWSPGGRTEAFFGQGTRLTVV.

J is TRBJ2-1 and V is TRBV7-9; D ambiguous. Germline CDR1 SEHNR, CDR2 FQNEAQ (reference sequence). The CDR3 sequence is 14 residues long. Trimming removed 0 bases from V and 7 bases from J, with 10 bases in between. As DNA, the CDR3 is TGTGCCAGCAGCTTAGCCCTACGACCTAATGAGCAGTTCTTC. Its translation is CASSLALRPNEQFF.

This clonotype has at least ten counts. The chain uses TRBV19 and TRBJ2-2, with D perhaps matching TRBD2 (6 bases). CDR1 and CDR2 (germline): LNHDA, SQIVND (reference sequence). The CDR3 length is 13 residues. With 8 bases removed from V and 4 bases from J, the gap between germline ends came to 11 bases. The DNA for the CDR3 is TGTGCCAGTGAGACGGGAGCCACCGGGGAGCTGTTTTTT. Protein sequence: CASETGATGELFF.